The clone carrying this T cell receptor (beta chain) was observed a few times. These data come from a study of blood T cells in healthy people across ages. Researchers collected about 9.7 milliliters of peripheral blood from every single donor. Each sample had at least 6.5 million PBMCs isolated. A second roughly 7 to 11 cycle PCR used barcoded and J-beta primers. TCRdb used MiXCR to reprocess the 5' RACE reads, holding one entry per CDR3 protein. The table lists 1.8 million or so distinct CDR3 sequences, roughly two fifths of them singletons. The source of this sequence is a human donor in good health. Sequenced sample: blood.

This chain's CDR3 is CASSRLVVGGETQYF. As DNA, the CDR3 is TGTGCCAGCAGCCGCCTGGTGGTGGGGGGGGAGACCCAGTACTTC. V is TRBV7-2 and J is TRBJ2-5, with 7 bases matching TRBD2. CDR3 length: 15 residues. V was clipped by 5 bases and J by 5 bases; unmatched bases: 11. Germline CDR1 and CDR2: SGHTA and FQGNSA. Looking up the rest from reference TRBV7-2 and TRBJ2-5 gives the full variable domain: GAGVSQSPSNKVTEKGKDVELRCDPISGHTALYWYRQSLGQGLEFLIYFQGNSAPDKSGLPSDRFSAERTGGSVSTLTIQRTQQEDSAVYLCASSRLVVGGETQYFGPGTRLLVL.